These 10 T cell receptor beta chains originate from one sample sequenced in a study of OX40 agonist ivuxolimab in advanced cancers. Clones were sequenced by immunoSEQ multiplex PCR, and TCRdb holds only the in-frame ones, with some missing. The sample contains about 46,000 clones, approximately 83% of which appear only once. Sequenced here: CD4+ or CD8+ T cells sorted from blood, sampled in a trial of the OX40 agonist ivuxolimab. The receptor set was obtained from an adult with an advanced solid tumor such as melanoma, head and neck, liver or kidney cancer.

In its sample, this clone was seen a few times. The chain carries TRBV7-2 and TRBJ2-3, with D hard to call. The germline V and J ends were trimmed by 5 bases and 5 bases, with 5 bases remaining between them. CDR3 length: 11 residues. From germline, CDR1 is SGHTA and CDR2 FQGNSA. CDR3 DNA sequence: TGTGCCAGCAGCCAACTAGATACGCAGTATTTT. The encoded protein is CASSQLDTQYF.

The chain carries TRBV6-1 and TRBJ2-2; perhaps TRBD1 as D (6 bases). The ends were cut back, 6 bases at V and 4 bases at J, with 15 bases in the middle. The germline V gene has CDR1 MNHNS and CDR2 SASEGT. The CDR3 totals 15 residues. The CDR3 DNA reads as TGTGCCAGCAGACGTGGGACAACCTTCACCGGGGAGCTGTTTTTT. Protein: CASRRGTTFTGELFF.

CDR3 DNA: TGTGCCAGCAGTGAAAATATTAGGACAGACGAGCAGTACTTC. Translation gives CASSENIRTDEQYF. The V call is TRBV2, the J call TRBJ2-7; TRBD1 is a possible D gene (6 bases). CDR3 size: 14 residues. Germline-derived CDR1 and CDR2 are SNHLY and FYNNEI. The V and J ends lost 2 bases and 5 bases respectively, with 13 bases between them.

CDR3 in DNA: TGCGCCAGCAGCTTGGACAGGAGGAATGAGCAGTTCTTC. Its translation is CASSLDRRNEQFF. This rearrangement joins TRBV5-1 to TRBJ2-1, with D perhaps given as TRBD1 or TRBD2 (5 bases each). This CDR3 has 13 amino acids. Germline values: CDR1 SGHRS, CDR2 YFSETQ. V gave up 0 bases and J gave up 7 bases, with 8 bases separating them. Combining the CDR3 with reference TRBV5-1 and TRBJ2-1 gives the whole variable domain KAGVTQTPRYLIKTRGQQVTLSCSPISGHRSVSWYQQTPGQGLQFLFEYFSETQRNKGNFPGRFSGRQFSNSRSEMNVSTLELGDSALYLCASSLDRRNEQFFGPGTRLTVL.

The rearrangement joins TRBV5-1 to TRBJ1-1; D is unresolved. The V end lost 1 base, the J end lost 6 bases, and 13 bases lay between the germline ends. Germline CDR1 and CDR2: SGHRS and YFSETQ. The CDR3 has 14 amino acids. The CDR3 coding sequence is TGCGCCAGCAGCTTGAACGCCATAGGTGCTGAAGCTTTCTTT. Translation: CASSLNAIGAEAFF.

The chain carries TRBV7-9 and TRBJ2-1; D may be TRBD1 (6 bases). V shed 1 base and J shed 6 bases, with 16 bases lying between them. Germline V lookup: CDR1 SEHNR, CDR2 FQNEAQ (reference sequence). CDR3 length: 16 residues. This chain's CDR3 is CASSLGPQGKGNEQFF. The CDR3 region has the DNA TGTGCCAGCAGCTTAGGTCCCCAGGGGAAAGGCAATGAGCAGTTCTTC.

The chain joins TRBV5-1 to TRBJ2-5, with TRBD2 identical over 8 bases. Trimming at V came to 4 bases and at J to 4 bases, leaving 12 bases not matched to a gene. This CDR3 spans 16 amino acids. CDR1 and CDR2 from the germline V gene are SGHRS and YFSETQ. CDR3 loop: CASSATGGGFGETQYF. DNA for the CDR3: TGCGCCAGCAGCGCTACTGGCGGGGGGTTCGGAGAGACCCAGTACTTC.

This chain uses TRBV30 with TRBJ1-2, with 7 bases aligning to TRBD1. CDR1 is GTSNPN, CDR2 SVGIG, per germline (reference sequence). Germline trimming cut 2 bases from V and 3 bases from J; bases unmatched to any gene: 3. CDR3 length: 13 amino acids. CDR3 protein: CAWSRRGDYGYTF. CDR3 in DNA: TGTGCCTGGAGTCGCAGGGGGGACTATGGCTACACCTTC. Supplemented by reference TRBV30 and TRBJ1-2, the full variable domain reads SQTIHQWPATLVQPVGSPLSLECTVEGTSNPNLYWYRQAAGRGLQLLFYSVGIGQISSEVPQNLSASRPQDRQFILSSKKLLLSDSGFYLCAWSRRGDYGYTFGSGTRLTVV.

The chain couples TRBV5-6 to TRBJ1-2; 7 bases align to TRBD1. CDR3 size: 13 residues. V dropped 4 bases and J dropped 2; count of bases not matched to a gene: 2. CDR1 and CDR2 from the germline V gene are SGHDT and YYEEEE. CDR3 DNA: TGTGCCAGCAGCCTGGACAGGAACTATGGCTACACCTTC. It yields the protein CASSLDRNYGYTF.

The chain links TRBV10-3 to TRBJ2-5; D uncertain. There are 13 residues in the CDR3. Looked up from germline, CDR1 is ENHRY and CDR2 is SYGVKD. V was cut by 3 bases and J by 2 bases, with 7 bases left in between. CDR3 coding DNA: TGTGCCATCAGTGACCCTCGTCAAGAGACCCAGTACTTC. This encodes CAISDPRQETQYF.